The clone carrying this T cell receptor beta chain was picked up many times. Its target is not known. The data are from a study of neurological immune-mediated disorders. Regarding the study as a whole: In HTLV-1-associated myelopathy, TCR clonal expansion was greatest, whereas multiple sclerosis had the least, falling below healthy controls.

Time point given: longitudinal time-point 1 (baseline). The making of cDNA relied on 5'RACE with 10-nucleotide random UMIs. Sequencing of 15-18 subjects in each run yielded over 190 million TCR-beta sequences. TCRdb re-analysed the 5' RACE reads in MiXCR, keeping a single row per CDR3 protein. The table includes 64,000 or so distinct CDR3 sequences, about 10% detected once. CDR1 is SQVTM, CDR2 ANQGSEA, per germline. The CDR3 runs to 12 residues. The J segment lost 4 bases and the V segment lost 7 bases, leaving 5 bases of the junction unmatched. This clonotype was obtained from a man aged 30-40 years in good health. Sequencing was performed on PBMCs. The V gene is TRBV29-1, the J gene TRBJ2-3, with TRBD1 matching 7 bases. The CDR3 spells CSAGQQPDTQYF. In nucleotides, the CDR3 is TGCAGCGCGGGACAGCAACCAGATACGCAGTATTTT.